This T cell receptor beta chain came from a study of CD8+ T cells in alopecia areata. As part of sample collection, lesional scalp punch biopsies and peripheral blood were taken from alopecia areata patients. TCR sequencing used cDNA made by reverse transcription of extracted RNA. Measured with immunoSEQ multiplex PCR; TCRdb has only the in-frame clones, and not every one. The data show more than 85,000 clones, roughly 42% seen once. Germline lookup yields CDR1 SGHDN and CDR2 FVKESK. The CDR3 spans 12 residues. The V and J ends lost 0 bases and 2 bases respectively, with 2 bases between them. The sequenced sample was CD4+ T cells sorted from blood. This TCR came from a human donor with alopecia areata. The V call is TRBV14, the J call TRBJ2-7; D remains unclear. The chain's CDR3 is CASSQDTYEQYF. As DNA, the CDR3 is TGTGCCAGCAGCCAAGACACCTACGAGCAGTACTTC. Filled out from reference TRBV14 and TRBJ2-7, the complete variable domain reads EAGVTQFPSHSVIEKGQTVTLRCDPISGHDNLYWYRRVMGKEIKFLLHFVKESKQDESGMPNNRFLAERTGGTYSTLKVQPAELEDSGVYFCASSQDTYEQYFGPGTRLTVT.